One T cell receptor (beta chain) is described in this entry. Its antigen is not identified. Indicated time point: pre-sensitization, week 0. Treatment noted: therapeutic diphenylcyclopropenone sensitization with weekly scalp DPC. This sample was included in a study of human T cells and chemical hapten exposure. The study's findings and limits: TCRs above 1 in 1000 frequency stayed constant with DPC sensitization. Expanded TCRs made up significantly more big CDR3 similarity clusters than controls did. Higher patch test scores went with higher counts of PT1 expanded TCRs.

Trimming cost V 4 bases and J 4 bases; bases outside gene matches: 4. The V gene's germline CDR1 is MRHNA and CDR2 SNTAGT. The CDR3 totals 14 residues. What the library attached to individual cDNA molecules were unique molecular identifiers. TCRdb used MiXCR to reprocess the RACE reads, holding one entry per CDR3 protein. The sample includes some 74,000 distinct CDR3 sequences, approximately 15% of them seen just once. The chain combines TRBV6-4 with TRBJ1-1; 9 bases match TRBD1. This clonotype was obtained from a woman aged 50 to 65 with alopecia areata. Some clones in this sample may be carry-over from other donors' samples. The sequenced sample was whole blood, obtained in connection with sensitization to the hapten diphenylcyclopropenone (DPC). CDR3: CASSVGQGSTEAFF. CDR3 in DNA: TGTGCCAGCAGTGTTGGACAGGGGAGCACTGAAGCTTTCTTT.